This T cell receptor (beta chain) derives from a study of beta chain features in type 1 diabetes. Study information: Cell yields, gender and age were similar in healthy donors and patients. Study-level findings and limits: TCRB CDR3s from Type 1 diabetes patients were moderately but significantly shorter in all four CD4+ subsets. Researchers could not determine here whether HLA type influences TCRB rearrangement. PCR, the amplification step, might favor shorter templates, equally in patients and controls.

The CDR3 runs 17 residues. J lost 4 bases, V lost 2 bases, and 11 bases had no gene match. Germline loops: CDR1 ENHRY, CDR2 SYGVKD. All of the isolated RNA was reverse transcribed, so expressed TCRB transcripts were sequenced. This table comes from immunoSEQ multiplex PCR, and its TCRdb copy is limited to in-frame clones, with some not included. The table shows under 300,000 clones, with more than 11% occurring only once. By way of CD45RO/CCR7/CD25/CD127/CD95/CD27, the CD4+ regulatory, stem cell-like memory, central memory and naive cells were sorted. Concerning this clone: Its specificity is not known.

The sample was naive CD4+ T cells from blood. The sequence derives from a man aged 25-45 years with type 1 diabetes. The chain combines TRBV10-3 with TRBJ2-1; 7 nucleotides match TRBD2. CDR3 region: CAISETQAGRGYNEQFF. CDR3 DNA sequence: TGTGCCATCAGTGAGACCCAAGCGGGACGGGGGTACAATGAGCAGTTCTTC.